This T cell receptor (beta chain) derives from a study of spatial heterogeneity in lung cancer. Study findings and constraints: Within tumors, counts of expanded alpha and beta TCRs tracked tumor mutation counts.

Per the germline V gene, CDR1 is MDHEN and CDR2 is SYDVKM. There are 13 residues in the CDR3. V dropped 5 bases and J dropped 4 bases, with 12 bases sitting between them. This clonotype counts as large (0.1 to 1%). Its target is not known. Because the library targeted alpha chains, this beta chain is an off-target read whose size means little. Stated time point: sample taken at primary tumor resection. The donors, fewer than 95 patients with untreated early-stage non-small cell lung cancer, provided the samples. TCRdb recomputed calls from the 5' RACE reads with MiXCR, one row per CDR3 protein. The sample lists 900 to 1,300 distinct CDR3 sequences; 20% to 25% were seen once.

This chain connects TRBV28 to TRBJ2-7; D unresolved. This sequence was found in a male donor with early-stage non-small cell lung cancer. The source material was lung tumor tissue, sampled at surgery. CDR3 bases: TGTGCCAGCAGTCACGATTTGGTGTACGAGCAGTACTTC. Translation gives CASSHDLVYEQYF.